This entry features one T cell receptor (beta chain) sequence. The antigen it recognizes is unknown. It has no much larger one-base neighbor in the sample; base qualities were not kept. This sample stems from a study of T cells after yellow fever vaccination (dated by TCRdb to 2018 to 2020). A note on the overall study: The SMART-Seq v4 Ultra Low Input RNA kit was used to prepare libraries from fractions with low cell numbers. To track T-cell clones before and after primary and booster YFV17D yellow fever vaccination, bulk TCR alpha and beta repertoires were sequenced longitudinally. Blood samples were taken at several timepoints before and after primary and secondary immunization, and bulk PBMC replicates and cell subsets were isolated. The cohort comprised two healthy male donors, one aged 18 to 30 and one aged 30 to 40 years.

What the authors observed across the whole study: FACS-sorted repertoires could contain abundant contaminating clonotypes from the bulk population, so computational filtering was required. Compared with the primary T-cell response, the secondary T-cell response was faster but weaker, reaching its peak on day 5 rather than on day 15. Most clones expanded after primary vaccination were re-detected after the booster (almost 98% of CD4 and about 88% of CD8), suggesting broad memory maintenance. A small share of clonotypes occurred in both CD4 and CD8 compartments, likely arising from convergent recombination. Because the study included only two donors, the extent to which the findings can be generalized is limited.

The intended sense of this specimen's treatment or condition label: live attenuated yellow fever vaccine strain. Two biological replicates of bulk PBMCs were collected at each blood-draw timepoint. A standard Ficoll-Paque protocol was used to isolate PBMCs from peripheral blood. RNA was extracted with TriZol from bulk PBMCs, CD4 and CD8 fractions, and dextramer-positive and dextramer-negative fractions. TCR cDNA was synthesized by 5'RACE template switching, through which a universal primer site and unique molecular identifiers were introduced. Priming for cDNA synthesis came from both the TCR alpha and TCR beta constant segments. Library amplification used two PCR steps, and the second PCR step added sample barcodes and sequencing adapters. Libraries were sequenced on Illumina HiSeq 2500 (2x100 bp) or NovaSeq (2x150 bp). The published analysis was carried out like this. MIGEC handled demultiplexing of reads and collapsing into UMI consensus sequences, while MiXCR performed V(D)J alignment. Clonotypes responding to the vaccine were identified with edgeR on replicate PBMC samples, with the criteria of FDR below 0.01 and a log2 fold change above 5 up to day 15. Bulk clonotypes were assigned CD4 or CD8 identity according to which sequenced CD4 or CD8 repertoire held them at higher abundance. TCRdb applied fastp at Q25 and MiXCR to the public reads, then kept only in-frame beta chains. For every CDR3 protein sequence, its rows merge into one entry that carries the most common genes and DNA. V and J calls and clone size were set by TCRdb, not the authors. The sample table lists 300,000 to 400,000 distinct CDR3 sequences, about 9.5% of them with a count of one. Clones ranked in the top ten supply 18% of the sample.

Measured from the cysteine to the phenylalanine, the CDR3 is 15 residues long. The sequence is cut down to CDR3 DNA, 45 bases in frame from base 1. For CDR1 and CDR2, the germline V gene (reference sequence) lists SEHNR and FQNEAQ. V is cut by 2 bases and J by 4 bases, and the space between the germline ends is 13 bases. This sample comprised PBMCs, obtained on the day of the first yellow fever vaccination. The chain joins TRBV7-9 to TRBJ2-3, with the D gene not clear enough to name. The sequence derives from a man aged 18 to 30 who received the YFV17D yellow fever vaccine. The nucleotides are TGTGCCAGCAGCTTAAGTGATCCACTCCCAGATACGCAGTATTTT. This is translated as CASSLSDPLPDTQYF. Joined to the reference TRBV7-9 and TRBJ2-3 proteins, this CDR3 gives the full variable domain: DTGVSQNPRHKITKRGQNVTFRCDPISEHNRLYWYRQTLGQGPEFLTYFQNEAQLEKSRLLSDRFSAERPKGSFSTLEIQRTEQGDSAMYLCASSLSDPLPDTQYFGPGTRLTVL.